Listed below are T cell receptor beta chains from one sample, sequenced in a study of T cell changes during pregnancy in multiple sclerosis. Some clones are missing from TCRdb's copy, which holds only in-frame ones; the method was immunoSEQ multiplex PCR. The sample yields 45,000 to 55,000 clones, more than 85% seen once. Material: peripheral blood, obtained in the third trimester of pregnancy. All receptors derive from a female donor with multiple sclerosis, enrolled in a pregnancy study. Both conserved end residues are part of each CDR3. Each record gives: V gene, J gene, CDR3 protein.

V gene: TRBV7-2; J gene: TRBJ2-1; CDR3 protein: CASSASYNEQFF
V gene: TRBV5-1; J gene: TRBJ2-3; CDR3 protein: CASSLGGGAQGTQYF
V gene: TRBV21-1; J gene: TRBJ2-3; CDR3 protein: CASSKARGDTQYF
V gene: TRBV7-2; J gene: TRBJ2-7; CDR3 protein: CASSLGVAGVQGEQYF
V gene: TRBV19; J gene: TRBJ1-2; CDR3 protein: CASSSAGLGYGYTF
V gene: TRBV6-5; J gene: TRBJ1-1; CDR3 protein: CASSYPGQRRTEAFF
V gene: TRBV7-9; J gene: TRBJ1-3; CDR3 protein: CASSFTGDSGNTIYF
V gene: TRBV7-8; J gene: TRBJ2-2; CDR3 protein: CASSPPSGSPTGELFF
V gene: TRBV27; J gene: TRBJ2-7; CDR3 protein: CASRGGGRYEQYF
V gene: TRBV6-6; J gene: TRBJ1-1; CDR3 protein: CASSYQQGSNTEAFF
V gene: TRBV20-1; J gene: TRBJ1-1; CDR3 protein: CSADSYTEAFF
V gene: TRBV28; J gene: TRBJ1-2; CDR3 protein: CASSWTGGYTF
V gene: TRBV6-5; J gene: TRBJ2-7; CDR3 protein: CASSQSREDYEQYF
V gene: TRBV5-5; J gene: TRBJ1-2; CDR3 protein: CASSLAGNGYTF
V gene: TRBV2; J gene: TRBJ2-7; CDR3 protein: CASSVSYWPPGEYEQYF
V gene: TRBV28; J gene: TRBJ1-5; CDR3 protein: CASTPGGYQPQHF
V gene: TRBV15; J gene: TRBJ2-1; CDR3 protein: CATKRGSYNEQFF
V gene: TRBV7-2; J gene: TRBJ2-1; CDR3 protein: CASSPRAGGPNEQFF
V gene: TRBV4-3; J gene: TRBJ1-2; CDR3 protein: CASSRTSFYGYTF
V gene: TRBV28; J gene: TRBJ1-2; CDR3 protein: CASSRGRINYGYTF
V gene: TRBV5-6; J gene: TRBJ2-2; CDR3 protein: CASSFLAGGNTGELFF
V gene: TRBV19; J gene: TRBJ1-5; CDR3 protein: CASSQGLKSNQPQHF
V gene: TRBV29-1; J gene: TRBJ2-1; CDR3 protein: CSVRTSAQVGQFF
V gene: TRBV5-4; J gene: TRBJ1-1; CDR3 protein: CASSLGAGYTEAFF
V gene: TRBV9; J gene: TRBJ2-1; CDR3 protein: CASSVEVAGLANNEQFF
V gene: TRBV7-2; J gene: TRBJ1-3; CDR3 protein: CASRPGGTSSGNTIYF
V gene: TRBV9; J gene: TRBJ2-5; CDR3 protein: CASSNLAGAETQYF
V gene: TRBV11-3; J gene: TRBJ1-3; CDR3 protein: CASSLDHAGSGNTIYF
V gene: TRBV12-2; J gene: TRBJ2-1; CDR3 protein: CASRSGLAGGPCFYNEQFF
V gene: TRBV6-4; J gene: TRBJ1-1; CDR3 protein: CASSDSGQATEAFF
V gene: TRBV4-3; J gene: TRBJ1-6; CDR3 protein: CASSQLTGSSYNSPLHF
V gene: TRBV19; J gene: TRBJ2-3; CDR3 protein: CASSIGRREVIDTQYF
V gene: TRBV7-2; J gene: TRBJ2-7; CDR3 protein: CASSLGLGFNEQYF
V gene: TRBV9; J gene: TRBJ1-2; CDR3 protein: CASSVGTGPYGYTF
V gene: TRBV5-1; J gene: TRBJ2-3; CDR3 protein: CASSLRTGGLGLADTWGTDTQYF
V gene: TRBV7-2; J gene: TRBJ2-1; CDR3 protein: CASSLGAQVNEQFF
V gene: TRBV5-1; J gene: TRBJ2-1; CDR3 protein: CASSLHSIYNEQFF
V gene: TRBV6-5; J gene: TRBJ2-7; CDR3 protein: CASSYSGGSPYEQYF
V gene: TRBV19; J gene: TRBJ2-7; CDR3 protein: CASSMSLASGMYEQYF
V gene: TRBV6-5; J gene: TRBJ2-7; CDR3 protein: CASTLRESDRYEQYF
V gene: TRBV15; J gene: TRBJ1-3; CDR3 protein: CATRGGPAAGNTIYF
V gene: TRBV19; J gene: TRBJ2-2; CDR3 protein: CATLSQGDGGTGELFF
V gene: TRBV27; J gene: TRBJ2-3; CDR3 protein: CASSDLLADTQYF
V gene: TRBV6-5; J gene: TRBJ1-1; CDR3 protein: CASSYYAGGNTEAFF
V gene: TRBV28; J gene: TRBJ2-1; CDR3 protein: CASNFYNEQFF
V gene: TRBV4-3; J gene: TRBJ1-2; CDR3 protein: CASSQRDGRGHGYTF
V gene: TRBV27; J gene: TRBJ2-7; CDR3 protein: CASSARAGAPYEQYF
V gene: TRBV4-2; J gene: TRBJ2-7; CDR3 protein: CASSQEASGRGYEQYF
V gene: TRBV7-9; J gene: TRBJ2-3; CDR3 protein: CASSHRDRSPTDTQYF
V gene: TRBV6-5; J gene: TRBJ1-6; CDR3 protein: CASRSQGAGNSPLHF
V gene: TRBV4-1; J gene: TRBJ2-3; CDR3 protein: CASSLDPTQGYTQYF
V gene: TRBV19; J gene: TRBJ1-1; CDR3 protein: CASSIEIRFDLNTEAFF
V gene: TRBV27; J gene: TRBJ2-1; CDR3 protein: CASSLSGELSSYNEQFF
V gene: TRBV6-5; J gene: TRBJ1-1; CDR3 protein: CASSYWGLTTEAFF
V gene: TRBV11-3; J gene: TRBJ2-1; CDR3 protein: CASSLEGGSKSNEQFF
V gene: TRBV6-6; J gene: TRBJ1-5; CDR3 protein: CASSSRLDRADQPQHF
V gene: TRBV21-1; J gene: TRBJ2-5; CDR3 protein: CASGRQGDQETQYF
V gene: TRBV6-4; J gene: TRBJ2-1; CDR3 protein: CASSEGAYAEQFF